This TCR beta chain was retrieved from a study of early T cells in non-severe SARS-CoV-2 infection. Turning to the study itself: Chains stayed unpaired after sequencing of bulk RNA from unsorted whole blood. Broader study findings: Reliance on VDJdb matching favored anti-spike CD8 responses; private and CD4 specificities were missed.

Per germline, CDR1 SGHTA and CDR2 FQGTGA. CDR3 length: 15 amino acids. The protocol attached unique molecular identifiers to individual cDNA molecules. MiXCR was run by TCRdb on the 5' RACE reads, yielding one entry per CDR3 protein. The table includes under 30,000 distinct CDR3 sequences, 4.5% to 7% detected once. Turning to this clonotype: Its matching antigen is unknown. A much more abundant neighbour one base away suggests this may be a read error.

This sequence joins TRBV7-3 and TRBJ2-1, with 9 nucleotides matching TRBD2. This clonotype originated in an adult who was a healthcare worker with PCR-confirmed SARS-CoV-2 infection or an uninfected control (not recorded which). The specimen sequenced was whole blood. This CDR3 reads CVSSLRLAVYNEQFF. For the CDR3, the DNA is TGTGTCAGCAGCTTGCGACTAGCGGTATACAATGAGCAGTTCTTC.